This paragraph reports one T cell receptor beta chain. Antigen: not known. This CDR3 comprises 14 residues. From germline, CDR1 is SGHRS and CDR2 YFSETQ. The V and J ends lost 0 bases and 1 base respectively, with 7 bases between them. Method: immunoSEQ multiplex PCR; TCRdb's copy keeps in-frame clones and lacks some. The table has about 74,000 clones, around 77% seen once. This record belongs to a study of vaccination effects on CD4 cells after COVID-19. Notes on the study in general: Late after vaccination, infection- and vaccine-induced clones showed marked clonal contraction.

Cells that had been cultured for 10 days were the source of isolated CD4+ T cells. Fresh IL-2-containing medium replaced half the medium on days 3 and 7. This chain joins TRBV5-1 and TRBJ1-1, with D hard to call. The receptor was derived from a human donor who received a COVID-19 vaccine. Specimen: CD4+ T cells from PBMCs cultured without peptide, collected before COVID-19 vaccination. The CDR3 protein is CASSLVAENTEAFF. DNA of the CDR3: TGCGCCAGCAGCTTGGTAGCAGAGAACACTGAAGCTTTCTTT.